Each of the 20 T cell receptor beta chains below was sequenced from the same sample in a study of CD8 T cells in Susac syndrome. Random hexamers were used to reverse transcribe roughly 0.45 to 1 ug of RNA. TCRdb redid the calling of the immunoSEQ multiplex PCR reads with MiXCR, one entry per CDR3 protein. The sample includes approximately 210,000 distinct CDR3 sequences, about 94% of them seen just once. Sequencing was done on a sample of CD4+ T cells from PBMCs. The receptors originated from a human donor with Susac syndrome.

The chain is built from TRBV18 and TRBJ1-1; TRBD1 matches 7 bases. The V gene's germline CDR1 is KGHSH and CDR2 LQKENI. The CDR3 length is 15 residues. Trimming cost V 3 bases and J 3 bases; bases outside gene matches: 7. The CDR3 DNA follows: TGTGCCAGCTCACCCCGACAGGGAGAGGACACTGAAGCTTTCTTT. This gives the protein CASSPRQGEDTEAFF.

This rearrangement joins TRBV7-2 to TRBJ1-2; 9 nucleotides align to TRBD1. Germline V gene lookup returns CDR1 SGHTA and CDR2 FQGNSA. This CDR3 is built from 15 residues. J gave up 2 bases and V 4 bases, and 5 bases lay outside the gene matches. The CDR3, as DNA: TGTGCCAGCAGCTACACCGGGACAGGGAACTATGGCTACACCTTC. Its protein product is CASSYTGTGNYGYTF.

The chain recombines TRBV18 with TRBJ2-7; either TRBD1 or TRBD2 may supply D (5 bases each). This CDR3 has 11 amino acids. The V and J ends lost 4 bases and 6 bases respectively, with 7 bases between them. Germline-derived CDR1 and CDR2 are KGHSH and LQKENI. The CDR3 protein is CASSRDLEQYF. The CDR3 nucleotides read TGTGCCAGCTCACGGGACCTCGAGCAGTACTTC.

V usage is TRBV20-1 and J usage is TRBJ1-5, with D unclear. The V gene's germline CDR1 is DFQATT and CDR2 SNEGSKA (reference sequence). This CDR3 contains 12 residues. The ends were cut back, 5 bases at V and 7 bases at J, with 12 bases in the middle. The CDR3 spells CSARPPLQPQHF. CDR3 bases: TGCAGTGCTCGGCCCCCATTACAGCCCCAGCATTTT.

The chain recombines TRBV2 with TRBJ1-1; D gene uncertain. V was shortened by 11 bases and J by 0 bases, with 13 bases between the two germline ends. This CDR3 has 13 amino acids. The germline CDR1 and CDR2 sequences are SNHLY and FYNNEI. The CDR3 spells CASKSILNTEAFF. Written as DNA, the CDR3 is TGTGCCTCGAAATCGATACTGAACACTGAAGCTTTCTTT.

The rearrangement links TRBV27 to TRBJ1-2; possible D gene TRBD1, 5 bases. This CDR3 has 13 amino acids. V was trimmed by 6 bases and J by 4 bases, leaving 12 bases between them. Germline CDR1 MNHEY, CDR2 SMNVEV (reference sequence). CDR3 coding DNA: TGTGCCAGCAGCTTAACAGGCCCCTATGGCTACACCTTC. It is translated as CASSLTGPYGYTF.

J is TRBJ2-1 and V is TRBV30; weak D call: TRBD2 (6 bases). Germline V gene lookup returns CDR1 GTSNPN and CDR2 SVGIG (reference sequence). The V gene lost 0 bases and the J gene lost 2 bases, with 17 bases spanning the gap. The CDR3 spans 17 residues. The CDR3 nucleotides read TGTGCCTGGAGTGTTAGGGTAGCGGTAAAAACCTACAATGAGCAGTTCTTC. It codes for CAWSVRVAVKTYNEQFF.

This chain joins TRBV20-1 and TRBJ2-5, with 8 bases matching TRBD2. Germline V CDR1 and CDR2: DFQATT, SNEGSKA (reference sequence). The CDR3 has 14 residues. The V gene end was trimmed by 1 base and the J gene end by 3 bases; junction bases not matched to a gene: 4. DNA of the CDR3: TGCAGTGCTAGAGTGGGTAGCGGGGAAGAGACCCAGTACTTC. It specifies CSARVGSGEETQYF.

The gene calls are TRBV7-9 and TRBJ2-7, with 7 bases identical to TRBD2. J lost 0 bases, V lost 6 bases, and 20 bases had no gene match. This CDR3 region has 19 residues. In germline, CDR1 is SEHNR, CDR2 FQNEAQ (reference sequence). The CDR3: CASSLISSFGGGSSYEQYF. DNA of the CDR3: TGTGCCAGCAGTTTAATCTCATCTTTTGGGGGGGGGAGCTCCTACGAGCAGTACTTC.

The V gene is TRBV20-1, the J gene TRBJ1-3; no clear D. Trimming took off 6 bases at V and 0 bases at J, with 9 bases between the two ends. This CDR3 has 13 amino acids. CDR1 is DFQATT and CDR2 is SNEGSKA in the germline V gene (reference sequence). The CDR3 DNA sequence: TGCAGTGCCCCTCGGCCCTCTGGAAACACCATATATTTT. Its translation: CSAPRPSGNTIYF.

The CDR3 protein is CAWGQGNTEAFF. The CDR3 bases are TGTGCCTGGGGACAGGGGAACACTGAAGCTTTCTTT. This chain uses TRBV30 with TRBJ1-1; 8 positions match TRBD1. This CDR3 is 12 amino acids long. CDR1 is GTSNPN, CDR2 SVGIG, per germline (reference sequence). With 5 bases clipped from V and 1 base from J, the junction kept 0 bases outside the gene matches. Full variable domain (rest looked up from reference TRBV30 and TRBJ1-1): SQTIHQWPATLVQPVGSPLSLECTVEGTSNPNLYWYRQAAGRGLQLLFYSVGIGQISSEVPQNLSASRPQDRQFILSSKKLLLSDSGFYLCAWGQGNTEAFFGQGTRLTVV.

The gene calls are TRBV30 and TRBJ1-1, with 8 nucleotides matching TRBD1. The CDR3 covers 12 residues. After removal of 2 bases from V and 5 bases from J, the junction contained 1 base not matched to a gene. CDR1 GTSNPN and CDR2 SVGIG come from the germline V gene (reference sequence). The DNA for the CDR3 is TGTGCCTGGAGTACAGGGGGGACTGAAGCTTTCTTT. This encodes CAWSTGGTEAFF.

This chain joins TRBV3-1 and TRBJ2-7; D remains ambiguous. V dropped 0 bases and J dropped 2 bases, with 8 bases sitting between them. The CDR3 loop spans 14 amino acids. Germline V gene data show CDR1 as LGHDT and CDR2 as YNNKEL (reference sequence). CDR3 nucleotide sequence: TGTGCCAGCAGCCAAGATCGCCTAGCCTACGAGCAGTACTTC. Its translation is CASSQDRLAYEQYF.

The V gene is TRBV19, the J gene TRBJ1-4; D gene ambiguous. The germline V and J ends were trimmed by 7 bases and 6 bases, with 12 bases remaining between them. The CDR3 is 13 residues long. The germline V gene encodes CDR1 LNHDA and CDR2 SQIVND (reference sequence). The CDR3 bases are TGTGCCAGTAATCAACGATCCGATGAAAAACTGTTTTTT. It specifies CASNQRSDEKLFF. The full variable domain, rest sourced from reference TRBV19 and TRBJ1-4, is DGGITQSPKYLFRKEGQNVTLSCEQNLNHDAMYWYRQDPGQGLRLIYYSQIVNDFQKGDIAEGYSVSREKKESFPLTVTSAQKNPTAFYLCASNQRSDEKLFFGSGTQLSVL.

The rearrangement joins TRBV20-1 to TRBJ2-7; the D is unclear. Germline CDR1 is DFQATT and CDR2 is SNEGSKA (reference sequence). V dropped 0 bases and J dropped 2 bases, with 8 bases sitting between them. The CDR3 runs to 13 residues. The CDR3 coding sequence is TGCAGTGCTAGAGAAGTCTCAGCCTACGAGCAGTACTTC. Translation gives CSAREVSAYEQYF.

The V and J genes are TRBV9 and TRBJ2-7, with a weak D call TRBD1 (6 bases). The CDR3 contains 14 residues. The germline CDR1 and CDR2 sequences are SGDLS and YYNGEE. Trimming removed 2 bases from V and 2 bases from J, with 11 bases in between. The CDR3 reads CASSVGAGPYEQYF. The CDR3, as DNA: TGTGCCAGCAGCGTGGGGGCGGGCCCCTACGAGCAGTACTTC.

V usage is TRBV27 and J usage is TRBJ2-3; 7 bases align to TRBD1. The length of the CDR3 is 14 residues. CDR1 MNHEY and CDR2 SMNVEV come from the germline V gene (reference sequence). Germline trimming cut 6 bases from V and 2 bases from J; bases unmatched to any gene: 5. The CDR3 DNA reads as TGTGCCAGCAGCCTCAGGGGGAACACAGATACGCAGTATTTT. Protein product: CASSLRGNTDTQYF.

This chain links TRBV3-1 with TRBJ2-2; either TRBD1 or TRBD2 may fit D (5 bases each). The CDR3 is 12 amino acids. CDR1 and CDR2 (germline): LGHDT, YNNKEL (reference sequence). Trimming left V 4 bases short and J 11 bases short, with 11 bases between. CDR3 coding DNA: TGTGCCAGCAGCCGAGCAGGGAGCGAGCTGTTTTTT. Translating gives CASSRAGSELFF.

The CDR3 nucleotides read TGTGCCAGTAGTATTAGGGGACAGGGCGGCGAGCAGTACTTC. Translating gives CASSIRGQGGEQYF. This chain connects TRBV19 to TRBJ2-7; 9 bases align to TRBD1. This CDR3 has 14 residues. Unmatched junction bases numbered 6, after V lost 3 bases and J lost 6 bases. The germline CDR1 and CDR2 sequences are LNHDA and SQIVND (reference sequence). Filled out from reference TRBV19 and TRBJ2-7, the complete variable domain reads DGGITQSPKYLFRKEGQNVTLSCEQNLNHDAMYWYRQDPGQGLRLIYYSQIVNDFQKGDIAEGYSVSREKKESFPLTVTSAQKNPTAFYLCASSIRGQGGEQYFGPGTRLTVT.

The chain couples TRBV7-2 to TRBJ2-1; 11 bases line up with TRBD2. CDR3 length equals 15 residues. V shed 4 bases, J shed 4 bases, and the junction held 3 bases outside the gene matches. The germline gives CDR1 SGHTA, CDR2 FQGNSA. The CDR3 DNA reads TGTGCCAGCAGCTCTTTAGCGGGGGGGTACAATGAGCAGTTCTTC. Protein sequence: CASSSLAGGYNEQFF. Complete variable domain (other parts from reference TRBV7-2 and TRBJ2-1): GAGVSQSPSNKVTEKGKDVELRCDPISGHTALYWYRQSLGQGLEFLIYFQGNSAPDKSGLPSDRFSAERTGGSVSTLTIQRTQQEDSAVYLCASSSLAGGYNEQFFGPGTRLTVL.